The clone carrying this T cell receptor beta chain came up once. Its cognate antigen is unknown. Each PCR replicate from the sorted subsets contained about 200 ng DNA, which is 30,000 or so T cell genomes. The assay was immunoSEQ multiplex PCR, and TCRdb's table has in-frame clones only and misses some. The sample shows about 2,100,000 clones, about 93% of them seen only once. The data belong to a study of shared clonotypes between healthy human individuals. CD8 cells regarded as naive lacked CD45RO, were positively chosen for CCR7, and omitted terminally differentiated effector memory CD45RA+ cells. Donors were Caucasian adults residing in Nashville, Tennessee, USA. Study-wide results and caveats: All-four-donor shared clonotypes had higher generation probabilities than non-shared clonotypes did.

Sequencing input: naive CD8+ T cells from PBMCs. This TCR came from a man younger than 35 in good health. Some clones in this sample may be carry-over from other donors' samples.

CDR3 in amino acids: CASSWGGYSNQPQHF. In DNA form, the CDR3 reads TGTGCCAGCAGTTGGGGGGGGTATAGCAATCAGCCCCAGCATTTT. The V and J genes are TRBV28 and TRBJ1-5; TRBD1 is a possible D gene (5 bases). The CDR3 extends over 15 amino acids. With 4 bases removed from V and 0 bases from J, the gap between germline ends came to 10 bases. The germline gives CDR1 MDHEN, CDR2 SYDVKM.